Listed below are T cell receptor beta chains from one sample, sequenced in a study of T cells in Graves' hyperthyroidism and ophthalmopathy. TCRdb reprocessed the multiplex PCR reads via MiXCR and lists one record per CDR3 protein. Among around 350,000 distinct CDR3 sequences listed, 25% were seen once. The source material was blood. These receptors were taken from a man aged 45-65 years with Graves' hyperthyroidism. The CDR3 runs from the conserved cysteine through the conserved F or W. Each record gives: D gene, J gene, V gene, CDR3 protein. A D gene is named only where the DNA matches it firmly.

d_gene: TRBD1; j_gene: TRBJ1-1; v_gene: TRBV20-1; CDR3aa: CSAKRAAGGIDKTEAFF
d_gene: NA; j_gene: TRBJ2-7; v_gene: TRBV7-2; CDR3aa: CASSYSESTYEQYF
d_gene: TRBD1; j_gene: TRBJ2-7; v_gene: TRBV11-2; CDR3aa: CASSAAGTGGAYEQYF
d_gene: TRBD2; j_gene: TRBJ2-7; v_gene: TRBV5-1; CDR3aa: CASSAGTKGLEQYF
d_gene: TRBD1; j_gene: TRBJ2-1; v_gene: TRBV10-1; CDR3aa: CASSETGTGSDEQFF
d_gene: TRBD1; j_gene: TRBJ2-5; v_gene: TRBV2; CDR3aa: CASKTGTGSFATQYF
d_gene: NA; j_gene: TRBJ2-1; v_gene: TRBV10-2; CDR3aa: CASSEDPVRFF
d_gene: NA; j_gene: TRBJ1-1; v_gene: TRBV3-1; CDR3aa: CASSSRSLNTEAFF
d_gene: TRBD1; j_gene: TRBJ2-2; v_gene: TRBV7-6; CDR3aa: CASSLGDRGSGELFF
d_gene: TRBD1; j_gene: TRBJ1-5; v_gene: TRBV19; CDR3aa: CASSPGQGHYQPQHF
d_gene: NA; j_gene: TRBJ2-2; v_gene: TRBV11-1; CDR3aa: CASSLTTGNTGELFF
d_gene: NA; j_gene: TRBJ2-2; v_gene: TRBV7-9; CDR3aa: CASSSGGLYTGELFF
d_gene: TRBD1; j_gene: TRBJ1-2; v_gene: TRBV20-1; CDR3aa: CSAIELQGAQGYTF
d_gene: NA; j_gene: TRBJ2-7; v_gene: TRBV5-6; CDR3aa: CASSLDNGAPSYEQYF
d_gene: NA; j_gene: TRBJ2-1; v_gene: TRBV3-1; CDR3aa: CAFSSGSSYNEQFF
d_gene: TRBD1; j_gene: TRBJ2-3; v_gene: TRBV5-1; CDR3aa: CASSADRVRDTQYF
d_gene: TRBD2; j_gene: NA; v_gene: TRBV5-1; CDR3aa: CASSVFPGLAGLSSYEQFF
d_gene: NA; j_gene: TRBJ2-7; v_gene: TRBV2; CDR3aa: CASSLAGGDYEQYF
d_gene: NA; j_gene: TRBJ2-1; v_gene: TRBV20-1; CDR3aa: CSATDGTFSYNEQFF
d_gene: TRBD2; j_gene: TRBJ2-1; v_gene: TRBV20-1; CDR3aa: CSLAGGPNNEQFF
d_gene: NA; j_gene: TRBJ2-3; v_gene: TRBV15; CDR3aa: CATSREQGNTQYF
d_gene: NA; j_gene: TRBJ1-2; v_gene: TRBV3-1; CDR3aa: CASSQVGYYGYTF
d_gene: NA; j_gene: TRBJ2-1; v_gene: TRBV7-9; CDR3aa: CASSFVMDEQFF
d_gene: TRBD1; j_gene: TRBJ2-7; v_gene: TRBV20-1; CDR3aa: CSAQMTGGNEQYF
d_gene: NA; j_gene: TRBJ2-5; v_gene: TRBV7-3; CDR3aa: CASSPGRMSQETQYF
d_gene: NA; j_gene: TRBJ2-3; v_gene: TRBV28; CDR3aa: CASSGRDSTDTQYF
d_gene: NA; j_gene: TRBJ2-1; v_gene: TRBV12-3/TRBV12-4; CDR3aa: CASSAFGGASNEQFF
d_gene: NA; j_gene: TRBJ2-5; v_gene: TRBV11-2; CDR3aa: CASTGAEQETQYF
d_gene: NA; j_gene: TRBJ1-1; v_gene: TRBV5-1; CDR3aa: CASSLDTQNTEAFF
d_gene: TRBD2; j_gene: TRBJ2-2; v_gene: TRBV5-1; CDR3aa: CASSAPSGYSAGELFF
d_gene: TRBD1; j_gene: TRBJ2-2; v_gene: TRBV6-9; CDR3aa: CASSYPRGQSGNTGELFF
d_gene: TRBD2; j_gene: TRBJ2-1; v_gene: TRBV2; CDR3aa: CASSEGSGSPAVKQFF
d_gene: TRBD2; j_gene: TRBJ2-1; v_gene: TRBV10-3; CDR3aa: CAISAPLAGARNEQFF
d_gene: TRBD2; j_gene: TRBJ2-5; v_gene: TRBV20-1; CDR3aa: CSADTGTKRAQYF
d_gene: NA; j_gene: TRBJ1-2; v_gene: TRBV6-2/TRBV6-3; CDR3aa: CASSFAGVDGYTF
d_gene: NA; j_gene: TRBJ1-2; v_gene: TRBV28; CDR3aa: CASSRTGGGYTF
d_gene: NA; j_gene: TRBJ2-3; v_gene: TRBV28; CDR3aa: CASSLGDLGTDTQYF
d_gene: TRBD1; j_gene: TRBJ2-6; v_gene: TRBV2; CDR3aa: CASRDRDRGYGANVLTF
d_gene: NA; j_gene: TRBJ1-2; v_gene: TRBV2; CDR3aa: CASSDLDRSYGYTF
d_gene: NA; j_gene: TRBJ1-5; v_gene: TRBV5-1; CDR3aa: CASSLDPGDQPQHF
d_gene: TRBD2; j_gene: TRBJ2-1; v_gene: TRBV15; CDR3aa: CATSRDPRTSGRRVPYNEQFF
d_gene: TRBD1; j_gene: TRBJ2-3; v_gene: TRBV20-1; CDR3aa: CSASPGQGITDTQYF
d_gene: TRBD2; j_gene: TRBJ2-3; v_gene: TRBV11-3; CDR3aa: CASSMGTSGRTDTQYF
d_gene: TRBD2; j_gene: TRBJ2-7; v_gene: TRBV6-6; CDR3aa: CASSYSIAGASYEQYF
d_gene: NA; j_gene: TRBJ1-2; v_gene: TRBV6-1; CDR3aa: CASSQSPSYGYTF
d_gene: TRBD1; j_gene: TRBJ1-2; v_gene: TRBV19; CDR3aa: CASSGSGTAYSYGYTF
d_gene: NA; j_gene: TRBJ1-4; v_gene: TRBV18; CDR3aa: CASSPPSATNEKLFF
d_gene: NA; j_gene: TRBJ1-1; v_gene: TRBV12-3/TRBV12-4; CDR3aa: CASSFNYSPEAFF
d_gene: NA; j_gene: TRBJ2-1; v_gene: TRBV10-2; CDR3aa: CASNGQKKQFF
d_gene: NA; j_gene: TRBJ1-3; v_gene: TRBV7-9; CDR3aa: CASSSGTRGSGNTIYF
d_gene: TRBD2; j_gene: TRBJ2-1; v_gene: TRBV2; CDR3aa: CASRPKTSGRNNEQFF
d_gene: NA; j_gene: TRBJ2-2; v_gene: TRBV15; CDR3aa: CATSRGGLATGELFF
d_gene: NA; j_gene: TRBJ1-2; v_gene: TRBV12-3/TRBV12-4; CDR3aa: CASSLTAGGYTF